Detailed here is one TCR beta chain. Trimming removed 3 bases from V and 0 bases from J, with 11 bases in between. The germline CDR1 and CDR2 sequences are LNHDA and SQIVND (reference sequence). The CDR3 is 15 amino acids. The data were taken from a study of T cell changes during pregnancy in multiple sclerosis. TCRdb keeps only in-frame clones here, not all; method: immunoSEQ multiplex PCR. Of over 60,000 clones listed, 91% are singletons. This specimen consisted of peripheral blood, obtained in the third trimester of pregnancy. This chain links TRBV19 with TRBJ1-1; D is unresolved. The sequence derives from a female donor in good health, enrolled as a control in a pregnancy study. The CDR3: CASSISDILNTEAFF. The CDR3 DNA follows: TGTGCCAGTAGTATTAGTGATATACTGAACACTGAAGCTTTCTTT.